This T cell receptor (beta chain) was recorded in a study of T cell responses to AZD1222 COVID-19 vaccine. Only in-frame clones appear in the TCRdb table, and some are missing; sequencing was by immunoSEQ multiplex PCR. This table holds under 250,000 clones, approximately 94% found once. Per germline, CDR1 SNHLY and CDR2 FYNNEI. The CDR3 has 11 residues. With 3 bases removed from V and 9 bases from J, the gap between germline ends came to 6 bases. This rearrangement joins TRBV2 to TRBJ2-1; D unresolved. The source of this sequence is an adult in good health. Sequences were derived from peripheral blood, sampled on day 0 of MenACWY control vaccination. CDR3 sequence: CASSEATEQFF. CDR3 coding DNA: TGTGCCAGCAGTGAGGCAACTGAGCAGTTCTTC.